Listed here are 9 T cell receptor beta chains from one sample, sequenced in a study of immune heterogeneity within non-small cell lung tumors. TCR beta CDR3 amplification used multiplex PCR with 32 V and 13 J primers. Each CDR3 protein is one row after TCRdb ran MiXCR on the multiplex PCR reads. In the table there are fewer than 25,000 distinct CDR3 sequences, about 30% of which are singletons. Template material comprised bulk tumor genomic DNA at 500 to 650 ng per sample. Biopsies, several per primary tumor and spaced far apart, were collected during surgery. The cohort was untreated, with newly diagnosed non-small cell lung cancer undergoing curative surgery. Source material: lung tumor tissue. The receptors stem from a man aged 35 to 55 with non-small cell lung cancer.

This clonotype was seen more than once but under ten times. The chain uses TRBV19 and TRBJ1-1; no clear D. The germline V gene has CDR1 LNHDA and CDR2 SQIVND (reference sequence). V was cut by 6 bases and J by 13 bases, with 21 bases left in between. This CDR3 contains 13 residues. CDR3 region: CASSPTRVGLSFF. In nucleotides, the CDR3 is TGTGCCAGTAGCCCTACCCGGGTGGGGTTGAGTTTCTTT.

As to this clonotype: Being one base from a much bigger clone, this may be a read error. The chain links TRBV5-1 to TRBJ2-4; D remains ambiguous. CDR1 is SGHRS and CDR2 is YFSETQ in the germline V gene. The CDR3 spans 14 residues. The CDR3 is CASSLGGSENILYF. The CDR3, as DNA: TGCGCCAGCAGCTTGGGGGGTTCGGAAAACATTCTGTACTTC. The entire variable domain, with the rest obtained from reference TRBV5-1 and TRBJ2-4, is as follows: KAGVTQTPRYLIKTRGQQVTLSCSPISGHRSVSWYQQTPGQGLQFLFEYFSETQRNKGNFPGRFSGRQFSNSRSEMNVSTLELGDSALYLCASSLGGSENILYFGAGTRLSVL.

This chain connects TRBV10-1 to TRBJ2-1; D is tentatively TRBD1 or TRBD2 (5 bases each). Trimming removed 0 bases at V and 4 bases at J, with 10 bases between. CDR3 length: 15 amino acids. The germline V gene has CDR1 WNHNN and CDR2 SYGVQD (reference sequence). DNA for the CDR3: TGCGCCAGCAGTGAGTCGTGGGACGGATACAATGAGCAGTTCTTC. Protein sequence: CASSESWDGYNEQFF.

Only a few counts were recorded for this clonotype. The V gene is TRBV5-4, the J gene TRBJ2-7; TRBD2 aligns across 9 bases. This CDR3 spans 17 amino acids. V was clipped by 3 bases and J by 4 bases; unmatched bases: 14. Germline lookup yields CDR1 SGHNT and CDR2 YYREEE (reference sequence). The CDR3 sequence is CASSSTALAGVVYEQYF. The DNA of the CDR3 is TGTGCCAGCAGCTCAACCGCCTTAGCGGGAGTCGTGTACGAGCAGTACTTC.

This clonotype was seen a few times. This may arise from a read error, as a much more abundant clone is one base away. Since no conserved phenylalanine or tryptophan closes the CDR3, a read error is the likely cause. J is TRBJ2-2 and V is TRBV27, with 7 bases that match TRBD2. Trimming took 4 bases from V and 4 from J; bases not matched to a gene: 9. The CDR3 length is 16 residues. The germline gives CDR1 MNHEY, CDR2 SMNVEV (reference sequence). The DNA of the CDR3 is TGTGCCAGCAGTTCCCGGACGGGGGAGGGCACCGGGGAGCTGTTTCTT. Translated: CASSSRTGEGTGELFL.

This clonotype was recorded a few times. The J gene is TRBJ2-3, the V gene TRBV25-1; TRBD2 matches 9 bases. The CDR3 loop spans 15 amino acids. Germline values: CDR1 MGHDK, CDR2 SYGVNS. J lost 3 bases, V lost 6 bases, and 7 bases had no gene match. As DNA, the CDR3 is TGTGCCAGCAGGGGCGGGAGGGCCGGTACAGATACGCAGTATTTT. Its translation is CASRGGRAGTDTQYF.

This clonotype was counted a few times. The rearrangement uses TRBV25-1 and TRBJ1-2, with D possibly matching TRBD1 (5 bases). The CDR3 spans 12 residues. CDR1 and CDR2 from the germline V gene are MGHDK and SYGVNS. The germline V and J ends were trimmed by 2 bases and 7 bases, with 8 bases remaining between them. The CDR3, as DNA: TGTGCCAGCAGTGAAGGGGCGCGTGGCTACACCTTC. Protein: CASSEGARGYTF.

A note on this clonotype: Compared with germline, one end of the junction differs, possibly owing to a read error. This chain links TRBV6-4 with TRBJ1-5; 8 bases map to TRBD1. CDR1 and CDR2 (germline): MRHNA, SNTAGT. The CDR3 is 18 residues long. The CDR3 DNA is TGTTCCAGCAGGGTGGGGCAGGGGGCGACCGGGATCAATCAGCCCCAGCATTTT. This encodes CSSRVGQGATGINQPQHF.

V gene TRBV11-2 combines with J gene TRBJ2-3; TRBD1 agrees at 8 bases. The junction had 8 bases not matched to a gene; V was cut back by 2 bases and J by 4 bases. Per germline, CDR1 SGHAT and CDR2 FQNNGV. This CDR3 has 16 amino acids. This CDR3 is CASSLSGGARPDTQYF. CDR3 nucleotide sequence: TGTGCCAGCAGCTTATCAGGGGGCGCCCGTCCAGATACGCAGTATTTT.